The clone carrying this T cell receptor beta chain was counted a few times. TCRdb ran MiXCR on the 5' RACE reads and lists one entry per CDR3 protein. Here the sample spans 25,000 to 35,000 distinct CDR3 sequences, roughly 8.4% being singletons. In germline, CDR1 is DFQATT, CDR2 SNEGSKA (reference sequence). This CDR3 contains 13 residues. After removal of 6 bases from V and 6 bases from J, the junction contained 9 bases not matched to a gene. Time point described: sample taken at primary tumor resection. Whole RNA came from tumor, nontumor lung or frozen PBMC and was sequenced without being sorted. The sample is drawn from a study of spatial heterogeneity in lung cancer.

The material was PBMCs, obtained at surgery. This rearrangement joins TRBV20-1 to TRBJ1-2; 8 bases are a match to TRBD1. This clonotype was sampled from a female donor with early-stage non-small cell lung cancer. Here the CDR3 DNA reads TGCAGTGCGACAGGGGCTATTGGTAATGGCTACACCTTC. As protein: CSATGAIGNGYTF.